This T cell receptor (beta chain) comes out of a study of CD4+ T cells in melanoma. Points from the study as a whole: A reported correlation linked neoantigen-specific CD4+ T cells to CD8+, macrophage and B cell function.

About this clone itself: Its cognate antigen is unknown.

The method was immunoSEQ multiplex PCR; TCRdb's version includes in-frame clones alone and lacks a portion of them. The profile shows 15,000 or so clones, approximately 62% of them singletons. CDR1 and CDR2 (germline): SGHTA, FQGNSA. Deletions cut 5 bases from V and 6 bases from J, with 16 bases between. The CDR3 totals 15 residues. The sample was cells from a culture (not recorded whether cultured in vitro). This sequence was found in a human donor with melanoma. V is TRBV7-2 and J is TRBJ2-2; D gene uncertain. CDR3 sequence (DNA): TGTGCCAGCAGCCCACCGGGCATGGAGCCCGGGGAGCTGTTTTTT. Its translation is CASSPPGMEPGELFF. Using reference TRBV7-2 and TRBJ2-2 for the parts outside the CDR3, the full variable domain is GAGVSQSPSNKVTEKGKDVELRCDPISGHTALYWYRQSLGQGLEFLIYFQGNSAPDKSGLPSDRFSAERTGGSVSTLTIQRTQQEDSAVYLCASSPPGMEPGELFFGEGSRLTVL.